A selection of T cell receptor beta chains follows, all from one sample in a study of blood T cell repertoires in COVID-19. TCRdb's copy holds only in-frame clones and misses some; the assay was immunoSEQ multiplex PCR. Here the sample spans more than 200,000 clones, about 85% being singletons. The sequencing sample was made of peripheral blood. These receptors originate from a man in his 70s with acute or convalescent COVID-19. Each CDR3 is given with its conserved first and last residue. The D gene is left open where the match is weak. Only part of the rows carry a size: once, few, many, or a class if the clone is expanded.

cdr3_aa	cdr3_nt	v_call	j_call	clone_size	d_call
CASSLGQSNYGYTF	TGTGCCAGCAGTTTGGGACAGTCAAACTATGGCTACACCTTC	TRBV7-9	TRBJ1-2	.	TRBD1
CASSRAGDHEQYF	TGTGCCAGCAGTAGGGCAGGGGATCACGAGCAGTACTTC	TRBV6-5	TRBJ2-7	.	.
CASSPQLGQEAFF	TGTGCCAGCTCACCACAGCTGGGACAGGAAGCTTTCTTT	TRBV18	TRBJ1-1	.	TRBD1
CASSWDRRDTGELFF	TGCGCCAGCAGCTGGGACAGGAGGGACACCGGGGAGCTGTTTTTT	TRBV5-1	TRBJ2-2	once	TRBD1
CASSLLVAGSYEQYF	TGCGCCAGCAGCTTGCTCGTAGCGGGTTCCTACGAGCAGTACTTC	TRBV5-1	TRBJ2-7	.	TRBD2
CATSRGKNTGSRYENTIYF	TGTGCCACCAGCAGAGGGAAGAACACAGGGAGCCGATATGAAAACACCATATATTTT	TRBV15	TRBJ1-3	.	.
CASSFSGKSSYEQYF	TGCGCCAGCAGCTTCAGCGGGAAAAGCTCCTACGAGCAGTACTTC	TRBV5-1	TRBJ2-7	.	TRBD2
CASSPMKNREWTEAFF	TGTGCCAGCAGCCCCATGAAAAACAGGGAATGGACTGAAGCTTTCTTT	TRBV7-9	TRBJ1-1	.	.
CASSEGLFLGSAPLHF	TGTGCCAGCAGTGAGGGGTTGTTCCTCGGGAGCGCACCCCTCCACTTT	TRBV27	TRBJ1-6	.	.
CASSYSQALRGTQYF	TGTGCCAGCAGTTACTCACAGGCCCTCAGGGGGACCCAGTACTTC	TRBV6-5	TRBJ2-5	.	.
CASIGENYEQYF	TGTGCCAGTATCGGGGAAAACTACGAGCAGTACTTC	TRBV19	TRBJ2-7	once	.
CAISESGTEAFF	TGTGCCATCAGTGAATCGGGTACTGAAGCTTTCTTT	TRBV10-3	TRBJ1-1	.	.
CASRDTHNEQFF	TGCGCCAGCAGGGACACACACAATGAGCAGTTCTTC	TRBV4-1	TRBJ2-1	.	.
CASSSDTYNEQFF	TGTGCTAGCAGCTCGGACACCTACAATGAGCAGTTCTTC	TRBV7-7	TRBJ2-1	once	.
CASPKAREGTGELFF	TGTGCCAGCCCCAAGGCGAGGGAGGGCACCGGGGAGCTGTTTTTT	TRBV21-1	TRBJ2-2	.	.
CASSLDPSRRTDTQYF	TGTGCCAGCAGCTTAGATCCTAGCAGACGCACAGATACGCAGTATTTT	TRBV7-2	TRBJ2-3	once	.
CASSERTSGRFEQYF	TGTGCCAGCAGTGAACGGACTAGCGGGAGATTTGAGCAGTACTTC	TRBV6-1	TRBJ2-7	.	TRBD2
CASSPGDSNSPLHF	TGTGCCAGCAGCCCAGGGGACAGCAATTCACCCCTCCACTTT	TRBV3-1/TRBV3-2	TRBJ1-6	.	TRBD1
CAWAERQGYQPQHF	TGTGCCTGGGCTGAGAGACAGGGGTATCAGCCCCAGCATTTT	TRBV30	TRBJ1-5	.	TRBD1
CASSQDELVSGKRGPTDTQYF	TGTGCCAGCAGCCAAGACGAACTAGTTTCAGGAAAGCGGGGGCCGACAGATACGCAGTATTTT	TRBV4-2	TRBJ2-3	.	TRBD2
CASSWTGSANTIYF	TGTGCCAGCAGTTGGACAGGGTCTGCAAACACCATATATTTT	TRBV6-1	TRBJ1-3	.	TRBD1
CASSYVAEQYF	TGTGCCAGCAGTTACGTGGCAGAGCAGTACTTC	TRBV6-2/TRBV6-3	TRBJ2-7	once	.
CASRQGTTPFYGYTF	TGTGCCTCAAGACAGGGGACAACCCCCTTCTATGGCTACACCTTC	TRBV30	TRBJ1-2	.	TRBD1
CASSQRQGEAFF	TGTGCCAGCAGCCAACGACAGGGTGAAGCTTTCTTT	TRBV11-3	TRBJ1-1	.	TRBD1
CSVWTGSNYGYTF	TGCAGCGTCTGGACAGGGTCTAACTATGGCTACACCTTC	TRBV29-1	TRBJ1-2	.	TRBD1
CASAPGQGLSQHF	TGTGCCAGCGCTCCGGGACAGGGGCTCTCCCAGCATTTT	TRBV28	TRBJ1-5	.	TRBD1
CASSAGQGEGGEKLFF	TGTGCCAGCAGCGCGGGACAGGGTGAGGGAGGTGAAAAACTGTTTTTT	TRBV5-4	TRBJ1-4	.	TRBD1
CASSHLSGSTDTQYF	TGTGCCAGCAGCCATCTCAGCGGGAGTACAGATACGCAGTATTTT	TRBV3-1/TRBV3-2	TRBJ2-3	.	TRBD2
CASSYETGYEQYF	TGTGCCAGCAGTTACGAGACAGGATACGAGCAGTACTTC	TRBV6-6	TRBJ2-7	.	.
CASSAGTTTPYEQYF	TGTGCCAGCAGCGCGGGTACTACTACACCCTACGAGCAGTACTTC	TRBV5-4	TRBJ2-7	.	.
CSASTGGYNSPLHF	TGCAGCGCCTCGACAGGGGGCTATAATTCACCCCTCCACTTT	TRBV29-1	TRBJ1-6	.	TRBD1
CASSLQGAGTDTQYF	TGTGCCAGTAGCCTACAGGGGGCCGGCACAGATACGCAGTATTTT	TRBV19	TRBJ2-3	.	TRBD1
CASSLETVLVTGELFF	TGTGCCAGCAGCTTAGAAACAGTCTTGGTCACCGGGGAGCTGTTTTTT	TRBV7-8	TRBJ2-2	.	.
CAIRTGSNEKLFF	TGTGCCATCAGGACAGGGTCTAATGAAAAACTGTTTTTT	TRBV10-3	TRBJ1-4	.	TRBD1
CASSPQGLPYYGYTF	TGTGCCAGCAGTCCACAGGGTTTACCTTACTATGGCTACACCTTC	TRBV27	TRBJ1-2	.	.
CASSAGTGYGYTF	TGTGCCAGTAGTGCCGGGACAGGCTATGGCTACACCTTC	TRBV19	TRBJ1-2	.	TRBD1
CASSPGTGELPQHF	TGTGCCAGCAGCCCCGGGACAGGGGAGCTGCCCCAGCATTTT	TRBV7-2	TRBJ1-5	.	TRBD1
CASSLVSAGELFF	TGTGCCAGCAGCTTAGTATCAGCCGGGGAGCTGTTTTTT	TRBV11-3	TRBJ2-2	.	.
CASSVEGPGTLYRYTF	TGTGCCAGTAGTGTGGAGGGGCCCGGGACCCTCTATCGCTACACCTTC	TRBV19	TRBJ1-2	once	.
CASSPTILNTGELFF	TGTGCCAGCAGCCCTACTATACTAAACACCGGGGAGCTGTTTTTT	TRBV9	TRBJ2-2	.	.
CSARIRNTQYF	TGCAGTGCTAGAATTAGAAATACGCAGTATTTT	TRBV20-1	TRBJ2-3	.	.
CASSVGLGTSGKHNEQFF	TGTGCCAGCAGCGTAGGATTAGGGACTAGCGGGAAACACAATGAGCAGTTCTTC	TRBV9	TRBJ2-1	.	TRBD2
CASSPSDSTIGNTIYF	TGTGCCAGCAGCCCATCGGACAGTACAATAGGAAACACCATATATTTT	TRBV7-8	TRBJ1-3	.	.
CASRKQVFGNSPLHF	TGTGCCAGCAGGAAACAGGTTTTTGGTAATTCACCCCTCCACTTT	TRBV28	TRBJ1-6	.	.
CASSRGGTNQPQHF	TGTGCCAGCTCACGCGGGGGGACTAATCAGCCCCAGCATTTT	TRBV18	TRBJ1-5	.	.
CSVEFGLAGSDEQFF	TGCAGCGTTGAATTTGGACTAGCGGGCTCAGATGAGCAGTTCTTC	TRBV29-1	TRBJ2-1	.	TRBD2
CASSLGTVQETQYF	TGCGCCAGCAGCTTGGGGACAGTCCAAGAGACCCAGTACTTC	TRBV5-1	TRBJ2-5	.	.
CATSRPLTKPGEKLFF	TGTGCCACCAGCAGGCCGTTGACAAAACCAGGTGAAAAACTGTTTTTT	TRBV15	TRBJ1-4	.	.
CASSFTSGRGYNEQFF	TGTGCCAGCAGCTTTACTAGCGGGAGGGGTTACAATGAGCAGTTCTTC	TRBV7-9	TRBJ2-1	.	TRBD2
CASSLGEGLDYGYTF	TGCGCCAGCAGCTTGGGCGAGGGTCTCGACTATGGCTACACCTTC	TRBV5-1	TRBJ1-2	.	.
CAHSRGYAEAFF	TGTGCCCATTCGCGGGGTTACGCTGAAGCTTTCTTT	TRBV30	TRBJ1-1	.	.
CASSFVGGGRSTDTQYF	TGTGCCAGCAGCTTCGTTGGGGGCGGGAGGAGCACAGATACGCAGTATTTT	TRBV7-2	TRBJ2-3	.	TRBD2
CASRMTGYNEKLFF	TGCGCCAGCAGAATGACAGGCTATAATGAAAAACTGTTTTTT	TRBV5-1	TRBJ1-4	.	.